Reported below is one TCR beta chain. These data are taken from a study of blood T cell repertoires in COVID-19. At the level of the study: Samples representing acute and convalescent COVID-19 were sourced from the United States, Italy and Spain. Sample material is recorded as cDNA or gDNA derived from T cells, B-cell-depleted T cells, or PBMCs.

As processed by the authors: Scientists estimated how many nucleated cells there were by amplifying reference gene primers. TCRdb's copy holds only in-frame clones and misses some; the assay was immunoSEQ multiplex PCR. The DNA was the basis for D and trimming; V, J and clone size are from that table. The table records about 42,000 clones, 70% to 90% of them present only once. The source material was peripheral blood. The receptor's source is a man aged 65-85 years with acute or convalescent COVID-19.

CDR3 nucleotide sequence: TGTGCCAGCAGCCGGACAGGCTATGGCTACACCTTC. Amino acids: CASSRTGYGYTF. The J gene is TRBJ1-2, the V gene TRBV5-8; the match to TRBD1 covers 7 bases. Germline loops: CDR1 SGHTS, CDR2 YDEGEE. J gave up 4 bases and V 4 bases, and 1 base lay outside the gene matches. This CDR3 contains 12 residues.